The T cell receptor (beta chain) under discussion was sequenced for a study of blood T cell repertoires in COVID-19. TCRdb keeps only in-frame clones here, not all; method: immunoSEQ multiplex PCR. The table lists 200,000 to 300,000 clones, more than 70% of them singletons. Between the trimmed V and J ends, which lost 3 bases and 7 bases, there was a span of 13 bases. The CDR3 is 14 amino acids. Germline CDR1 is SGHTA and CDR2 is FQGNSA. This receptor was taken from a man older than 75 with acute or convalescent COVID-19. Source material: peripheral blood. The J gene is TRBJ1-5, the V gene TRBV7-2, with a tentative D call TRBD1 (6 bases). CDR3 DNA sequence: TGTGCCAGCAGCTTTACAGGGTACGGCCAGCCCCAGCATTTT. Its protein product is CASSFTGYGQPQHF.